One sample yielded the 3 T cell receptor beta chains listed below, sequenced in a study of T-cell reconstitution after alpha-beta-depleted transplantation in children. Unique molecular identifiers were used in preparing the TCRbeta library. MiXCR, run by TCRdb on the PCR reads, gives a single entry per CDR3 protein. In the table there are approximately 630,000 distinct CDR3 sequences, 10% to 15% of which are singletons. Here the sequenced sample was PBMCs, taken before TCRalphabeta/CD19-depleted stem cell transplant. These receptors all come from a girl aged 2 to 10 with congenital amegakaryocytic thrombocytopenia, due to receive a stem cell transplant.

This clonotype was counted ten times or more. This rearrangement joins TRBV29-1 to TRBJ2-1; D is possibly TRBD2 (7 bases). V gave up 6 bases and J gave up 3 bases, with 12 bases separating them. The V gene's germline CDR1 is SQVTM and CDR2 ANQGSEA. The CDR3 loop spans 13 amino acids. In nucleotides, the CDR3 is TGCAGCGTGAGGGGGGGTTTCTACAATGAGCAGTTCTTC. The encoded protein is CSVRGGFYNEQFF.

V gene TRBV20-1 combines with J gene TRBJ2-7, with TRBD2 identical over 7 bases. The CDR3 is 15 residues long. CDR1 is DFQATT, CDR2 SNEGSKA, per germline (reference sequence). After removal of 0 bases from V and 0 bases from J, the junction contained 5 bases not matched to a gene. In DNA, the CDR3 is TGCAGTGCTAGAGATTCGGGAGGAAACTCCTACGAGCAGTACTTC. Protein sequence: CSARDSGGNSYEQYF.

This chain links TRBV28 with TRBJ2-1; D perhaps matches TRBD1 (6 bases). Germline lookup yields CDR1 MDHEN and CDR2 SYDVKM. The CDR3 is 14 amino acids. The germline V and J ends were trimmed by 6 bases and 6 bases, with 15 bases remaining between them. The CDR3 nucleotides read TGTGCCAGCAGCCAGGACAGTCTAGGCAATGAGCAGTTCTTC. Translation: CASSQDSLGNEQFF.